This T cell receptor beta chain was recorded in a study of T cell responses to AZD1222 COVID-19 vaccine. Only in-frame clones appear in the TCRdb table, and some are missing; sequencing was by immunoSEQ multiplex PCR. Of approximately 120,000 clones in the sample, 70% to 90% were seen once. The ends were cut back, 6 bases at V and 5 bases at J, with 17 bases in the middle. CDR1 and CDR2 from the germline V gene are LNHDA and SQIVND (reference sequence). The CDR3 loop spans 15 amino acids. The receptor's source is an adult who received the AZD1222 COVID-19 vaccine. The specimen comprised peripheral blood, sampled 28 days after the second AZD1222 dose. The rearrangement links TRBV19 to TRBJ1-5, with D perhaps matching TRBD1 (6 bases). The CDR3 sequence: CASSTSSGVYQPQHF. The CDR3 nucleotides read TGTGCCAGTAGCACTTCCTCAGGGGTCTATCAGCCCCAGCATTTT.